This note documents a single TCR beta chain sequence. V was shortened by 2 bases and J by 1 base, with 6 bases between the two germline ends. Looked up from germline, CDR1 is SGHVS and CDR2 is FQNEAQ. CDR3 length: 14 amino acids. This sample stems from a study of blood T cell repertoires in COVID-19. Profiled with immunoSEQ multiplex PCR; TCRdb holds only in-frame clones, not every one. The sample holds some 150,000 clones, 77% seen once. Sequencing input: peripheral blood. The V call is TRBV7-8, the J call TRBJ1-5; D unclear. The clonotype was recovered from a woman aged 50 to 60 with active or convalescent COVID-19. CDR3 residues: CASSLRESNQPQHF. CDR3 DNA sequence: TGTGCCAGCAGCTTACGGGAAAGCAATCAGCCCCAGCATTTT. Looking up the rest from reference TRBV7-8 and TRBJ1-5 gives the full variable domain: GAGVSQSPRYKVAKRGQDVALRCDPISGHVSLFWYQQALGQGPEFLTYFQNEAQLDKSGLPSDRFFAERPEGSVSTLKIQRTQQEDSAVYLCASSLRESNQPQHFGDGTRLSIL.